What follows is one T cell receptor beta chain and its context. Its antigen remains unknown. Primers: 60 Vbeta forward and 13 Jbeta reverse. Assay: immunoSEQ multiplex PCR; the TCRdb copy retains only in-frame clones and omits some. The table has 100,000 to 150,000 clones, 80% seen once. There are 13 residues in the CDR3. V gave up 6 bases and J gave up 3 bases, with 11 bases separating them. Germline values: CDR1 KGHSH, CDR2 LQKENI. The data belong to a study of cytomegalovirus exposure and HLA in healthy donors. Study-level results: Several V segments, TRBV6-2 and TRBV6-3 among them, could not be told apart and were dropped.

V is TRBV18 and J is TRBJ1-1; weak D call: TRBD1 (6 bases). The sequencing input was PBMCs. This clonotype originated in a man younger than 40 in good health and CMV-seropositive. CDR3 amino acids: CASSQGQHTEAFF. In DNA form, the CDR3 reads TGTGCCAGCTCCCAAGGACAGCACACTGAAGCTTTCTTT.